This TCR beta chain was captured by sequencing in a study of control samples from healthy donors and cancer patients. V lost 0 bases and J lost 0, with 9 bases in between. The germline V gene encodes CDR1 SGHRS and CDR2 YFSETQ. This CDR3 contains 15 residues. This clone was observed a single time. The data were produced by immunoSEQ multiplex PCR, yet TCRdb's version contains in-frame clones alone and is incomplete. The table has 130,000 to 150,000 clones, around 92% seen once. The specimen was blood. This TCR derives from a man aged 25 to 45 in good health. The V and J genes are TRBV5-1 and TRBJ1-2, with D tentatively TRBD1 (5 bases). In DNA form, the CDR3 reads TGCGCCAGCAGCTTGGTCCAGGGCGCTAACTATGGCTACACCTTC. As protein: CASSLVQGANYGYTF.